What follows is one T cell receptor (beta chain) and its context. Its recognized antigen is unknown. Per-base quality was not reported, and no clone a single base away is much larger than it. The source of the sample is a study of cytomegalovirus exposure and HLA in healthy donors (dated by TCRdb to about 2017). Notes on the research overall: According to a later analysis, one platform produced both the roughly 110 validation repertoires and the 670 or so repertoires of the first cohort. The aim of the study was to test whether cataloging public T cell receptors could identify signatures of past pathogen exposure. In addition to the first cohort of roughly 700 subjects, a separate validation cohort of approximately 130 different subjects was used. To predict cytomegalovirus infection status, the study brought together high-throughput TCR immunosequencing, statistical association of individual TCRs with disease status, and machine learning.

V is cut by 1 base and J by 3 bases, and the space between the germline ends is 19 bases. Inclusive of the bounding cysteine and phenylalanine, the CDR3 is 17 residues long. Only the CDR3 portion is preserved as DNA: 51 bases, with reading frame beginning at the first base. CDR1 is given as SGHRS and CDR2 as YFSETQ, both from the germline V gene. The library was obtained by the immunoSEQ multiplex PCR assay. Turning to the authors' computational methods: A statistical classification framework was built for diagnosing cytomegalovirus status from the catalog of TCR beta chain sequences. Drawn from immuneACCESS, this table holds only the in-frame rearrangements with V and J called that TCRdb kept. Clones are partly lost; checked studies trace under half to an unresolved V gene and leave the rest unexplained. V, J and clone size are taken as reported in that table, and D and trimming were inferred from the DNA itself. The sample table lists some 350,000 clones, 75% to 90% of them with a count of one. The ten largest clones represent 0.95% to 1.5% of the sample.

General conclusions and limits of the study: While some public TCRs were present in many individuals, most TCR sequences turned up only very rarely across donors. A few of the identified cytomegalovirus-associated TCR beta chains were confirmed in vitro to be specific for cytomegalovirus antigens. The authors suggested that the approach could potentially be generalized to other disease states and immunological phenotypes. The validation cohort had no HLA typing available for a later analysis, so co-occurrence within that cohort was assessed over all 130 or so repertoires. A later analysis found that TCRs clustered in the first cohort also tended to co-occur in the approximately 120 validation repertoires, with about 94% of cluster scores above 0. The study listed 150 to 200 TCR beta chains as associated with cytomegalovirus. The classifier was reported to diagnose cytomegalovirus status with high specificity and sensitivity in both the original and validation cohorts.

The donors belonged to the validation cohort of over a hundred subjects, which was separate from the approximately 700-subject first cohort. The sequence joins TRBV5-1 to TRBJ1-1, with no confidently assigned D gene. The clonotype comes from a woman under 40 in good health and CMV-seropositive. Sequenced: PBMCs. The CDR3 here reads CASSLPPLTGRDTEAFF. The sequenced DNA is TGCGCCAGCAGCTTGCCCCCCCTGACGGGGAGAGACACTGAAGCTTTCTTT.